These T cell receptor beta chains were read from a single sample in a study of cytotoxic CD8 clonotypes in ibrutinib-treated CLL. TCRdb keeps only in-frame clones here, not all; method: immunoSEQ multiplex PCR. Altogether 250,000 to 350,000 clones are present, 65% to 85% being singletons, with the ten largest covering 5.6%. Source: PBMCs, taken at disease progression, from a patient treated with ibrutinib. All receptors derive from a human donor with chronic lymphocytic leukemia. Both conserved end residues are trimmed from each CDR3. Each record gives: CDR3 length, D gene, V gene, CDR3 protein. D genes are given only for firm matches.

cdr3_length: 14; d_call: NA; v_call: TRBV25-1; cdr3_aa: ASSESGVLGIGKLF
cdr3_length: 14; d_call: TRBD1; v_call: TRBV7-6; cdr3_aa: ASSLNRGHSGNTIY
cdr3_length: 15; d_call: TRBD2; v_call: TRBV18; cdr3_aa: ASSPKASGGTLYEQY
cdr3_length: 12; d_call: NA; v_call: TRBV7-9; cdr3_aa: ASTSSVTRGEAF
cdr3_length: 18; d_call: TRBD1; v_call: TRBV27; cdr3_aa: ASSSGRGDRGPFSYNEQF
cdr3_length: 11; d_call: NA; v_call: TRBV7-6; cdr3_aa: ASSRTLNTEAF
cdr3_length: 13; d_call: NA; v_call: TRBV7-8; cdr3_aa: ASSQPTRGIYEQY
cdr3_length: 13; d_call: NA; v_call: TRBV28; cdr3_aa: ASSTRWGANEKLF
cdr3_length: 12; d_call: NA; v_call: TRBV14; cdr3_aa: ASSPHSGAGEQY
cdr3_length: 12; d_call: NA; v_call: TRBV27; cdr3_aa: ASSLLVRAGELF
cdr3_length: 14; d_call: TRBD2; v_call: TRBV5-6; cdr3_aa: ASSLAPTSGPYEQY
cdr3_length: 12; d_call: NA; v_call: TRBV19; cdr3_aa: ASSARGALETQY
cdr3_length: 13; d_call: NA; v_call: TRBV6-6; cdr3_aa: ASSYSNGGQETQY
cdr3_length: 12; d_call: TRBD1; v_call: TRBV10-3; cdr3_aa: AISDTGGTDTQY
cdr3_length: 15; d_call: NA; v_call: TRBV5-1; cdr3_aa: ASSLMLIQANTGELF
cdr3_length: 12; d_call: TRBD1; v_call: TRBV9; cdr3_aa: ASSPRQGTYGYT
cdr3_length: 10; d_call: NA; v_call: TRBV5-6; cdr3_aa: ASSKGRYEQY
cdr3_length: 12; d_call: NA; v_call: TRBV5-4; cdr3_aa: ASSLFRSSYEQY
cdr3_length: 13; d_call: TRBD1; v_call: TRBV9; cdr3_aa: ASSVEGTVSYEQY
cdr3_length: 11; d_call: NA; v_call: TRBV27; cdr3_aa: ASSSKSPGIQY
cdr3_length: 12; d_call: NA; v_call: TRBV29-1; cdr3_aa: SVEEVSTNYGYT
cdr3_length: 14; d_call: NA; v_call: TRBV2; cdr3_aa: ASSAYIRDTNEKLF
cdr3_length: 14; d_call: TRBD1; v_call: TRBV5-1; cdr3_aa: ASSPGTATSSYEQY
cdr3_length: 10; d_call: NA; v_call: TRBV19; cdr3_aa: ASEAGNQPQH
cdr3_length: 10; d_call: NA; v_call: TRBV5-1; cdr3_aa: ASSADSYEQY
cdr3_length: 15; d_call: NA; v_call: TRBV2; cdr3_aa: ASSDGYSTGSSYEQY
cdr3_length: 11; d_call: NA; v_call: TRBV19; cdr3_aa: ASSIPGVNTIY
cdr3_length: 15; d_call: TRBD2; v_call: TRBV2; cdr3_aa: ASRLIWLAGVNNEQF
cdr3_length: 12; d_call: NA; v_call: TRBV19; cdr3_aa: ASKSRGWGTEAF
cdr3_length: 12; d_call: TRBD1; v_call: TRBV4-1; cdr3_aa: ASSPGQLRETQY
cdr3_length: 12; d_call: NA; v_call: TRBV18; cdr3_aa: ASSWSGTNYGYT
cdr3_length: 17; d_call: NA; v_call: TRBV11-3; cdr3_aa: ASSVPGPGLANSNQPQH
cdr3_length: 17; d_call: TRBD2; v_call: TRBV28; cdr3_aa: ASSPPLILAGGPGATQY
cdr3_length: 15; d_call: TRBD1; v_call: TRBV13; cdr3_aa: ASSSRGDSSYNSPLH
cdr3_length: 12; d_call: NA; v_call: TRBV10-2; cdr3_aa: ASSAGLLSYGYT
cdr3_length: 9; d_call: NA; v_call: TRBV27; cdr3_aa: ASKDLETQY
cdr3_length: 13; d_call: TRBD2; v_call: TRBV7-2; cdr3_aa: ASSLGLAGGIEQY
cdr3_length: 13; d_call: TRBD1; v_call: TRBV18; cdr3_aa: ASSPETGWGSPLH
cdr3_length: 12; d_call: NA; v_call: TRBV7-9; cdr3_aa: ASSLPQDSYEQY
cdr3_length: 13; d_call: TRBD2; v_call: TRBV29-1; cdr3_aa: SVRLAASSTDTQY
cdr3_length: 12; d_call: NA; v_call: TRBV27; cdr3_aa: ASSGLGVGQPQH